What follows is one T cell receptor beta chain and its context. Its target is unknown. The sample belongs to a study of cytomegalovirus exposure and HLA in healthy donors. Study outcomes and limitations: The study recorded 164 TCR beta chains that were cytomegalovirus-associated.

Per germline, CDR1 ENHRY and CDR2 SYGVKD. Deletions cut 5 bases from V and 6 bases from J, with 16 bases between. CDR3 length equals 15 residues. 13 Jbeta primers and 60 Vbeta primers were used for the PCR. Produced via immunoSEQ multiplex PCR; TCRdb's table is partial and in-frame only. The sample yields around 110,000 clones, around 71% seen once. The study sampled nominally healthy donors, though unrecorded immune exposures were likely. Sequenced sample: PBMCs. The receptor's source is a boy aged 10-17 years in good health and CMV-seronegative. The chain combines TRBV10-3 with TRBJ1-4; a possible D gene is TRBD1 (6 bases). The CDR3 sequence: CAISTHRVADEKLFF. In DNA form, the CDR3 reads TGTGCCATCAGTACGCACAGGGTAGCTGATGAAAAACTGTTTTTT.